The T cell receptor beta chain described here comes from a study of T cell responses to AZD1222 COVID-19 vaccine. Findings of the study overall: Only five or six AZD1222 recipients tested seropositive at baseline. The donors showed a predominance of white British ancestry and of females, with possible underestimation of clonal diversity.

Trimming pared 1 base from V and 0 bases from J, leaving 13 bases between. This CDR3 is built from 17 residues. Germline V gene sequence: CDR1 MGHRA, CDR2 YSYEKL. This clone turned up a few times. Its target is unknown. Generated by immunoSEQ multiplex PCR, the TCRdb table keeps only in-frame clones and is missing some. The data contain roughly 140,000 clones, approximately 90% of them singletons. This clonotype was sampled from an adult who had recovered from COVID-19. The sequencing used peripheral blood, collected after recovery from COVID-19. J is TRBJ1-3 and V is TRBV4-1; no clear D. In DNA form, the CDR3 reads TGCGCCAGCAGCCAAGCCTGGGCAGCCTACTCTGGAAACACCATATATTTT. Translation: CASSQAWAAYSGNTIYF.